The entry below gives a single T cell receptor (beta chain) sequence along with its context. The target antigen is unknown. The data were taken from a study of neoadjuvant anti-PD-1 for oral cavity cancer. Findings of the study overall: Treg/Th17 ratio rose with pretreatment blood and fell with post-treatment tumor TCRbeta clonality.

Germline CDR1 SGHRS, CDR2 YFSETQ. The CDR3 extends over 17 amino acids. After removal of 0 bases from V and 0 bases from J, the junction contained 6 bases not matched to a gene. Patients had newly diagnosed, untreated stage II-IVA oral cavity squamous cell carcinoma. The patients had HPV-negative, locally advanced oral cavity squamous cell carcinoma. Blood cells were analyzed directly, without culture or expansion. The table came from immunoSEQ multiplex PCR; TCRdb's copy has only in-frame clones and leaves some out. The sample records about 16,000 clones, less than 80% being singletons. The TCR comes from a person between 40 and 80 years old with oral cavity squamous cell carcinoma. This specimen was PBMCs, taken before nivolumab (anti-PD-1) treatment. The chain is built from TRBV5-1 and TRBJ2-1; TRBD2 matches at 7 bases. In DNA form, the CDR3 reads TGCGCCAGCAGCTTGGACGCGGGAGCCAGCTCCTACAATGAGCAGTTCTTC. Translating gives CASSLDAGASSYNEQFF.